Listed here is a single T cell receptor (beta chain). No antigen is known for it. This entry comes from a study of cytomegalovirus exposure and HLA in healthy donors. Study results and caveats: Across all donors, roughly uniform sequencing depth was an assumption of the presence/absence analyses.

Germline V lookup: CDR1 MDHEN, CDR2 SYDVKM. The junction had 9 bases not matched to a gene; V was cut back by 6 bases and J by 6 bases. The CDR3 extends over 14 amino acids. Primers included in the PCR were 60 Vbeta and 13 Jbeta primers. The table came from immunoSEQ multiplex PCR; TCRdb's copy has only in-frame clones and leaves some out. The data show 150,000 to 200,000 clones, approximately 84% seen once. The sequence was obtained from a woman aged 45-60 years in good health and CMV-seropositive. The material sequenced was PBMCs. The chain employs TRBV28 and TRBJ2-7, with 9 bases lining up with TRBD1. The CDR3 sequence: CASSRDRVVPEQYF. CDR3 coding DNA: TGTGCCAGCAGCCGGGACAGGGTCGTCCCCGAGCAGTACTTC.